One and the same sample provided the 17 T cell receptor beta chains below, sequenced in a study of early T cells in non-severe SARS-CoV-2 infection. TCRdb itself ran the 5' RACE reads through MiXCR, one entry per CDR3 protein. The data show tens of thousands of distinct CDR3 sequences, with over 7% seen just once and roughly 4% held by the top ten. The sequenced sample consisted of whole blood. The origin of the receptors is an adult who was a healthcare worker with PCR-confirmed SARS-CoV-2 infection or an uninfected control (not recorded which).

J is TRBJ1-1 and V is TRBV3-1; no clear D gene. The CDR3 extends over 12 amino acids. V was pared by 4 bases and J by 6 bases, with 9 bases between. Germline loops: CDR1 LGHDT, CDR2 YNNKEL (reference sequence). The chain's CDR3 is CASSLTTAEAFF. As DNA, the CDR3 is TGTGCCAGCAGCCTTACAACGGCTGAAGCTTTCTTT.

The table lists this clonotype with a few counts. This chain links TRBV7-2 with TRBJ2-1, with no clear D. The CDR3 contains 16 residues. Germline V lookup: CDR1 SGHTA, CDR2 FQGNSA. V was clipped by 3 bases and J by 2 bases, with 14 bases between them. CDR3 sequence (DNA): TGTGCCAGCAGCTTCCAACACACACCACCCTACAATGAGCAGTTCTTC. It is translated as CASSFQHTPPYNEQFF.

The sample holds many counts of this clonotype. The gene calls are TRBV20-1 and TRBJ2-7; TRBD1 is a possible D gene (5 bases). The CDR3 has 14 residues. Germline V lookup: CDR1 DFQATT, CDR2 SNEGSKA (reference sequence). Deletions cut 1 base from V and 2 bases from J, with 12 bases between. The CDR3 region is CSARVQGHPYEQYF. In DNA form, the CDR3 reads TGCAGTGCTAGAGTCCAGGGCCATCCCTACGAGCAGTACTTC.

This clonotype showed up many times. In nucleotides, the CDR3 is TGTGCCAGCAGCTCGTCAGGGAGGGTGGGCACAGATACGCAGTATTTT. As protein: CASSSSGRVGTDTQYF. The V and J genes are TRBV11-2 and TRBJ2-3; TRBD2 matches at 7 bases. Germline V gene lookup returns CDR1 SGHAT and CDR2 FQNNGV. The length of the CDR3 is 16 residues. V dropped 4 bases and J dropped 1; count of bases not matched to a gene: 8.

This clonotype appeared many times. The J gene is TRBJ2-3, the V gene TRBV6-1, with D perhaps matching TRBD1 (5 bases). With 3 bases removed from V and 1 base from J, the gap between germline ends came to 17 bases. Germline CDR1 MNHNS, CDR2 SASEGT. The CDR3 is 17 amino acids. CDR3 DNA sequence: TGTGCCAGCAGTGAGGCCGAAGTGGTGACAGGCACAGATACGCAGTATTTT. It encodes CASSEAEVVTGTDTQYF.

The CDR3 nucleotides are TGTGCCAGCAGTGACTCTTTTAGCGGGGGAACAGATACGCAGTATTTT. Its protein product is CASSDSFSGGTDTQYF. This chain connects TRBV6-4 to TRBJ2-3; 9 bases match TRBD2. V gave up 0 bases and J gave up 3 bases; unmatched junction bases: 4. The CDR3 sequence is 16 residues long. Germline values: CDR1 MRHNA, CDR2 SNTAGT.

This clonotype was observed at least ten times. The CDR3 nucleotides are TGTGCCAGCAGCCAAGGGGGAGCGGGATCTGGAAACACCATATATTTT. It translates to CASSQGGAGSGNTIYF. The chain is built from TRBV14 and TRBJ1-3; D is ambiguous. There are 16 residues in the CDR3. Germline V gene sequence: CDR1 SGHDN, CDR2 FVKESK. Trimming stripped 1 base from V and 1 base from J, with 11 bases between.

This clonotype showed up just a few times. The chain joins TRBV11-3 to TRBJ2-6; possible D gene TRBD2, 5 bases. V lost 1 base and J lost 1, with 11 bases in between. Germline-derived CDR1 and CDR2 are SGHNT and YENEEA. The CDR3 covers 17 residues. The CDR3 sequence: CASSLGTAISGANVLTF. CDR3 coding DNA: TGTGCCAGCAGCTTAGGGACTGCAATATCTGGGGCCAACGTCCTGACTTTC.

In this sample, this clonotype turned up a few times. This chain links TRBV10-3 with TRBJ2-5, with a possible D match to TRBD2 (5 bases). V lost 6 bases, J lost 3 bases, and 14 bases lay in between. Germline-derived CDR1 and CDR2 are ENHRY and SYGVKD. The CDR3 is made up of 14 amino acids. The CDR3 coding sequence is TGTGCCATCAGGGAGGAGAGCCAAAAAGAGACCCAGTACTTC. This codes for CAIREESQKETQYF.

The sample holds many counts of this clonotype. This chain connects TRBV10-3 to TRBJ2-1; 15 bases align to TRBD2. CDR3 length equals 15 residues. The junction had 10 bases not matched to a gene; V was cut back by 10 bases and J by 9 bases. Germline CDR1 is ENHRY and CDR2 is SYGVKD. This CDR3 reads CATLWTSGGAFEQFF. The CDR3 region has the DNA TGTGCCACCTTATGGACTAGCGGGGGGGCCTTTGAGCAGTTCTTC.

This clonotype appeared many times. The V call is TRBV5-1, the J call TRBJ1-1; D not resolved. Per the germline V gene, CDR1 is SGHRS and CDR2 is YFSETQ. V was cut by 3 bases and J by 8 bases, with 14 bases left in between. CDR3 length equals 13 residues. CDR3 protein: CASSSGPASEAFF. The DNA for the CDR3 is TGCGCCAGCAGCTCCGGACCTGCCTCCGAAGCTTTCTTT.

The chain links TRBV2 to TRBJ1-6; D is uncertain. The CDR3 is 14 amino acids. The ends were cut back, 2 bases at V and 9 bases at J, with 11 bases in the middle. The germline V gene encodes CDR1 SNHLY and CDR2 FYNNEI. CDR3 in DNA: TGTGCCAGCAGTGAACAGGTTGAGGTTTCACCCCTCCACTTT. Residues: CASSEQVEVSPLHF.

The table lists this clonotype with a few counts. CDR3 DNA sequence: TGCAGTGCACTCCTCCTCGGGGGGATTTACGAGCAGTACTTC. Translation gives CSALLLGGIYEQYF. This sequence joins TRBV20-1 and TRBJ2-7, with 7 nucleotides matching TRBD2. This CDR3 region has 14 residues. Losses at the gene ends were 6 bases for V and 4 bases for J; bases not matched to a gene: 12. Germline-derived CDR1 and CDR2 are DFQATT and SNEGSKA (reference sequence).

This rearrangement joins TRBV11-2 to TRBJ2-1; D call uncertain. The germline CDR1 and CDR2 sequences are SGHAT and FQNNGV. Between the trimmed V and J ends, which lost 5 bases and 4 bases, there was a span of 15 bases. This CDR3 has 15 residues. CDR3 coding DNA: TGTGCCAGCAGCCTAGGATGGGCACAATACAATGAGCAGTTCTTC. Protein product: CASSLGWAQYNEQFF. The full variable domain, in which reference TRBV11-2 and TRBJ2-1 provide the parts outside the CDR3, is EAGVAQSPRYKIIEKRQSVAFWCNPISGHATLYWYQQILGQGPKLLIQFQNNGVVDDSQLPKDRFSAERLKGVDSTLKIQPAKLEDSAVYLCASSLGWAQYNEQFFGPGTRLTVL.

This chain uses TRBV5-1 with TRBJ2-7; D not certain. Per germline, CDR1 SGHRS and CDR2 YFSETQ. Deletions cut 4 bases from V and 0 bases from J, with 8 bases between. There are 13 residues in the CDR3. The chain's CDR3 is CASSQATSYEQYF. The CDR3 bases are TGCGCCAGCAGCCAAGCAACCTCCTACGAGCAGTACTTC.

This clonotype was picked up a small number of times. V and J are TRBV18 and TRBJ2-2, with a tentative D call TRBD1 (6 bases). The germline V gene encodes CDR1 KGHSH and CDR2 LQKENI. The V end lost 1 base, the J end lost 5 bases, and 14 bases lay between the germline ends. This CDR3 comprises 16 residues. The CDR3 loop reads CASSPLTITGTGELFF. CDR3 coding DNA: TGTGCCAGCTCACCACTAACTATTACAGGGACCGGGGAGCTGTTTTTT.

The chain links TRBV10-3 to TRBJ2-7, with D perhaps given as TRBD1 or TRBD2 (6 bases each). There are 14 residues in the CDR3. Germline CDR1 reads ENHRY; CDR2 reads SYGVKD. V lost 10 bases and J 7 bases, leaving 23 bases between the germline ends. As DNA, the CDR3 is TGTGCCACCGACCCAGGGGACTCTAAGGGGGAGCAGTACTTC. Residues: CATDPGDSKGEQYF.